A single sample is the source of the 6 T cell receptor beta chains below, sequenced in a study of identical twins. Each CDR3 protein gets one entry after TCRdb re-called the 5' RACE reads with MiXCR. Here the sample spans around 650,000 distinct CDR3 sequences, about 7.1% being singletons. The data were also submitted as part of a second study, on yellow fever vaccine responses in identical twins.

Sequenced input: PBMCs. The receptors here all came from a woman aged 18-29 years in good health.

This clonotype showed up many times. The chain has TRBV5-1 and TRBJ2-3, with no clear D. Germline CDR1 is SGHRS and CDR2 is YFSETQ. The CDR3 has 13 amino acids. Trimming cost V 2 bases and J 6 bases, with 10 bases left between them. The CDR3: CASSFRYSDTQYF. The DNA of the CDR3 is TGCGCCAGCAGCTTTAGGTACAGCGATACGCAGTATTTT.

This clonotype was seen repeatedly, ten times or more. The rearrangement uses TRBV24-1 and TRBJ2-1; 7 bases fit TRBD1. V was clipped by 6 bases and J by 4 bases; unmatched bases: 11. The CDR3 consists of 16 residues. Germline loops: CDR1 KGHDR, CDR2 SFDVKD. DNA of the CDR3: TGTGCCACCAGTAACAACAGGGGTCCTCCTTACAATGAGCAGTTCTTC. It yields the protein CATSNNRGPPYNEQFF.

This chain joins TRBV7-9 and TRBJ1-3; TRBD1 matches at 7 bases. Looked up from germline, CDR1 is SEHNR and CDR2 is FQNEAQ (reference sequence). This CDR3 has 17 amino acids. V trimming: 5 bases; J trimming: 0 bases; junction bases outside the gene matches: 10. The CDR3 protein is CASSLTGQISSGNTIYF. In nucleotides, the CDR3 is TGTGCCAGCAGCCTCACGGGACAGATAAGCTCTGGAAACACCATATATTTT.

The CDR3 DNA reads TGCAGTGCGGATCGGGGGAGGGCAGTTAGTAGTGAGCAGTTCTTC. It specifies CSADRGRAVSSEQFF. The chain combines TRBV20-1 with TRBJ2-1; TRBD2 aligns across 7 bases. The germline CDR1 and CDR2 sequences are DFQATT and SNEGSKA (reference sequence). Germline trimming cut 6 bases from V and 9 bases from J; bases unmatched to any gene: 17. This CDR3 is built from 15 residues.

This clonotype was detected a few times. V and J are TRBV6-5 and TRBJ1-4; D is unresolved. The CDR3 runs to 14 residues. V shed 3 bases and J shed 5 bases, with 10 bases lying between them. The V gene's germline CDR1 is MNHEY and CDR2 SVGAGI. CDR3 sequence reads: CASSYTVSNEKLFF. In nucleotides, the CDR3 is TGTGCCAGCAGTTATACCGTCTCCAATGAAAAACTGTTTTTT.

The J gene is TRBJ2-5, the V gene TRBV3-1; TRBD2 agrees at 10 bases. The germline gives CDR1 LGHDT, CDR2 YNNKEL (reference sequence). The CDR3 has 16 amino acids. With V trimmed by 4 bases and J by 5 bases, 10 bases remained unmatched. CDR3 bases: TGTGCCAGCAGCCGGACCCTAGCGGGGGCCGAGGAGACCCAGTACTTC. Translated, it gives CASSRTLAGAEETQYF.